The source of this TCR beta chain is a study of blood T cell repertoires in COVID-19. Across the whole study: Samples came from the United States, Italy and Spain, spanning acute and convalescent COVID-19.

TCRdb keeps only in-frame clones here, not all; method: immunoSEQ multiplex PCR. The sample contains 120,000 to 150,000 clones, approximately 83% of which appear only once. The length of the CDR3 is 13 residues. With 4 bases removed from V and 11 bases from J, the gap between germline ends came to 18 bases. Germline CDR1 is SGHRS and CDR2 is YFSETQ. Sample: peripheral blood. The source is a human donor in a cohort sampled during active COVID-19. The chain links TRBV5-1 to TRBJ1-1, with no clear D. DNA of the CDR3: TGCGCCAGCAGCGTGGGAGAGGGCGTGCGGGCTTTCTTT. Translated: CASSVGEGVRAFF.